The 20 T cell receptor beta chains given below trace back to one sample, sequenced in a study of glioma-infiltrating T cells after dendritic cell vaccination (dated by TCRdb to about 2016). Interpreted using the paper, the time point label stands for: after dendritic cell vaccination, including at tumor progression/relapse. Receptor amplification or capture employed the immunoSEQ multiplex PCR assay. TCRdb took this table from immuneACCESS and kept in-frame rearrangements with V and J called. Such tables lack part of the clones; where checked against another copy, unresolved V genes explain under half of the gap, and the rest is unexplained. Across this sample there are tens of thousands of clones, with over 80% seen only once. The top ten clonotypes cover 5.5% to 8% of the sample. Sequencing used blood, obtained after dendritic cell vaccination. The receptors here all came from a human donor with glioblastoma.

In DNA form, the CDR3 reads TGTGCCAGCAGCGAACAGGCGATCACCGGGGAGCTGTTTTTT. This gives the protein CASSEQAITGELFF. The V gene is TRBV9, the J gene TRBJ2-2, with D perhaps matching TRBD1 (5 bases). The CDR3 consists of 14 residues. Trimming pared 3 bases from V and 4 bases from J, leaving 10 bases between. CDR1 and CDR2 from the germline V gene are SGDLS and YYNGEE.

The V and J genes are TRBV2 and TRBJ1-5; 7 bases align to TRBD1. The CDR3 has 14 amino acids. V shed 4 bases and J 7 bases; nucleotides not matched to a gene: 7. Per germline, CDR1 SNHLY and CDR2 FYNNEI. CDR3 region: CASSADRVNQPQHF. The CDR3 nucleotides read TGTGCCAGCAGTGCCGACAGGGTAAACCAGCCCCAGCATTTT.

The rearrangement joins TRBV7-2 to TRBJ1-6; tentative D call: TRBD1 (6 bases). Germline-derived CDR1 and CDR2 are SGHTA and FQGNSA. The V and J ends lost 5 bases and 9 bases respectively, with 11 bases between them. CDR3 size: 13 residues. CDR3 in amino acids: CASSIGQISPLHF. In DNA form, the CDR3 reads TGTGCCAGCAGCATCGGACAGATTTCACCCCTCCACTTT.

V is TRBV5-1 and J is TRBJ1-1; no definite D call. The CDR3 contains 14 residues. V lost 0 bases, J lost 8 bases, and 14 bases lay in between. The germline V gene encodes CDR1 SGHRS and CDR2 YFSETQ. CDR3 in amino acids: CASSLESGAKEAFF. The CDR3 region has the DNA TGCGCCAGCAGCTTGGAATCGGGAGCCAAGGAAGCTTTCTTT. The whole variable domain, filled in from reference TRBV5-1 and TRBJ1-1, reads KAGVTQTPRYLIKTRGQQVTLSCSPISGHRSVSWYQQTPGQGLQFLFEYFSETQRNKGNFPGRFSGRQFSNSRSEMNVSTLELGDSALYLCASSLESGAKEAFFGQGTRLTVV.

The V and J genes are TRBV13 and TRBJ2-7; 8 bases align to TRBD2. V trimming: 4 bases; J trimming: 0 bases; junction bases outside the gene matches: 8. Germline V gene sequence: CDR1 PRHDT, CDR2 FYEKMQ (reference sequence). The CDR3 spans 16 residues. This chain's CDR3 is CASSSSSGASSYEQYF. CDR3 bases: TGTGCCAGCAGCTCCAGTAGCGGGGCTAGCTCCTACGAGCAGTACTTC. The variable domain in full, with the rest retrieved from reference TRBV13 and TRBJ2-7, is AAGVIQSPRHLIKEKRETATLKCYPIPRHDTVYWYQQGPGQDPQFLISFYEKMQSDKGSIPDRFSAQQFSDYHSELNMSSLELGDSALYFCASSSSSGASSYEQYFGPGTRLTVT.

This clone has only one observation. The rearrangement uses TRBV19 and TRBJ1-5; possibly TRBD1 for D (6 bases). CDR1 and CDR2 (germline): LNHDA, SQIVND (reference sequence). V was pared by 4 bases and J by 4 bases, with 17 bases between. There are 16 residues in the CDR3. The CDR3 loop is CASSRDIGTRNQPQHF. The CDR3 DNA reads TGTGCCAGTAGTAGGGACATCGGGACGAGGAATCAGCCCCAGCATTTT. Complete variable domain (other parts from reference TRBV19 and TRBJ1-5): DGGITQSPKYLFRKEGQNVTLSCEQNLNHDAMYWYRQDPGQGLRLIYYSQIVNDFQKGDIAEGYSVSREKKESFPLTVTSAQKNPTAFYLCASSRDIGTRNQPQHFGDGTRLSIL.

The V gene is TRBV9, the J gene TRBJ1-1, with D unresolved. V dropped 5 bases and J dropped 5 bases, with 13 bases sitting between them. Germline V lookup: CDR1 SGDLS, CDR2 YYNGEE. The CDR3 length is 13 residues. The CDR3 protein is CASSRDFSTEAFF. CDR3 nucleotides: TGTGCCAGCAGTAGAGACTTCTCTACTGAAGCTTTCTTT.

This clone was counted ten times or more. This chain links TRBV4-2 with TRBJ2-7, with TRBD1 as a possible D gene (5 bases). The CDR3 loop spans 13 amino acids. V lost 6 bases and J lost 4, with 13 bases in between. Per germline, CDR1 LGHNA and CDR2 YNFKEQ. CDR3 bases: TGTGCCAGCAGGGGGCTCGATTCTTACGAGCAGTACTTC. Its translation: CASRGLDSYEQYF.

The chain employs TRBV27 and TRBJ2-7; 7 positions match TRBD1. The CDR3 covers 17 residues. Germline CDR1 MNHEY, CDR2 SMNVEV (reference sequence). After removal of 2 bases from V and 1 base from J, the junction contained 11 bases not matched to a gene. The CDR3 spells CASSLESPRTGSYEQYF. Here the CDR3 DNA reads TGTGCCAGCAGTTTAGAAAGTCCCCGGACAGGATCCTACGAGCAGTACTTC.

The rearrangement links TRBV5-4 to TRBJ1-1; no clear D gene. The V end lost 2 bases, the J end lost 1 base, and 15 bases lay between the germline ends. The germline V gene has CDR1 SGHNT and CDR2 YYREEE (reference sequence). The CDR3 has 16 residues. The CDR3 DNA follows: TGTGCCAGCAGCTTTGAGGCGGCGTCGGGGAACACTGAAGCTTTCTTT. Translating gives CASSFEAASGNTEAFF.

V gene TRBV4-1 combines with J gene TRBJ2-1; the D gene is possibly TRBD2 (5 bases). V lost 6 bases, J lost 9 bases, and 21 bases lay in between. The CDR3 has 15 residues. Per germline, CDR1 MGHRA and CDR2 YSYEKL. In DNA form, the CDR3 reads TGCGCCAGCAGTAGAAACACGAGGGAGCACGGTGAGCAGTTCTTC. Its translation: CASSRNTREHGEQFF.

The rearrangement links TRBV5-6 to TRBJ2-7; D is undetermined. The V end lost 2 bases, the J end lost 6 bases, and 15 bases lay between the germline ends. CDR1 and CDR2 from the germline V gene are SGHDT and YYEEEE. The CDR3 spans 14 residues. CDR3 region: CASSLPLPRLEQYF. The CDR3 bases are TGTGCCAGCAGCTTACCACTACCCCGCCTCGAGCAGTACTTC.

V and J are TRBV7-8 and TRBJ1-6, with D possibly matching TRBD1 (6 bases). V lost 1 base, J lost 9 bases, and 19 bases lay in between. This CDR3 is built from 17 residues. Germline assignment: CDR1 SGHVS and CDR2 FQNEAQ. CDR3 nucleotides: TGTGCCAGCAGCTTAGAAGGTTCGGGGACACCAACTTCACCCCTCCACTTT. As protein: CASSLEGSGTPTSPLHF. The variable domain in full, with the rest retrieved from reference TRBV7-8 and TRBJ1-6, is GAGVSQSPRYKVAKRGQDVALRCDPISGHVSLFWYQQALGQGPEFLTYFQNEAQLDKSGLPSDRFFAERPEGSVSTLKIQRTQQEDSAVYLCASSLEGSGTPTSPLHFGNGTRLTVT.

V usage is TRBV2 and J usage is TRBJ2-2; no clear D gene. Germline CDR1 is SNHLY and CDR2 is FYNNEI. V was trimmed by 1 base and J by 1 base, leaving 7 bases between them. The CDR3 consists of 15 residues. The CDR3: CASSEGGWNTGELFF. The CDR3 bases are TGTGCCAGCAGTGAAGGCGGCTGGAACACCGGGGAGCTGTTTTTT.

The chain is built from TRBV9 and TRBJ1-2; D is perhaps TRBD1 (6 bases). V was pared by 2 bases and J by 0 bases, with 14 bases between. Germline-derived CDR1 and CDR2 are SGDLS and YYNGEE. The CDR3 runs 16 residues. The CDR3 loop is CASSVGRDTANYGYTF. CDR3 sequence (DNA): TGTGCCAGCAGCGTCGGACGGGACACAGCTAACTATGGCTACACCTTC.

The V gene is TRBV9, the J gene TRBJ1-3, with a possible D match to TRBD1 (6 bases). The V and J ends lost 4 bases and 8 bases respectively, with 13 bases between them. Per germline, CDR1 SGDLS and CDR2 YYNGEE. The CDR3 is 13 residues long. The CDR3 region has the DNA TGTGCCAGCAGCCCACAGGGCCAGGACACCATATATTTT. Amino acids: CASSPQGQDTIYF.

The chain recombines TRBV6-5 with TRBJ2-7; 9 nucleotides line up with TRBD1. The CDR3 has 14 residues. V gave up 4 bases and J gave up 4 bases; unmatched junction bases: 5. The germline CDR1 and CDR2 sequences are MNHEY and SVGAGI. Here the CDR3 reads CASSWGQGSYEQYF. For the CDR3, the DNA is TGTGCCAGCAGTTGGGGACAGGGAAGTTACGAGCAGTACTTC.

This clone came up once. The CDR3 region is CASSRGQGNTEAFF. As DNA, the CDR3 is TGTGCCAGCAGCCGGGGACAGGGGAACACTGAAGCTTTCTTT. The chain is built from TRBV9 and TRBJ1-1; 9 bases match TRBD1. CDR1 is SGDLS, CDR2 YYNGEE, per germline. This CDR3 is built from 14 residues. With V trimmed by 4 bases and J by 1 base, 2 bases remained unmatched.

This clone was seen a single time. V usage is TRBV27 and J usage is TRBJ2-2; 8 bases align to TRBD2. Germline CDR1 reads MNHEY; CDR2 reads SMNVEV (reference sequence). Trimming removed 2 bases from V and 2 bases from J; junction bases left unmatched: 4. The CDR3 sequence is 16 residues long. The CDR3 reads CASSLGTRSNTGELFF. The CDR3 region has the DNA TGTGCCAGCAGTTTAGGGACTAGGAGTAACACCGGGGAGCTGTTTTTT.

As to this clone: This likely stems from a read error, as it lies one base from a far larger clone. The chain combines TRBV7-9 with TRBJ1-3; 8 bases map to TRBD1. This CDR3 is 16 amino acids long. Germline V gives CDR1 SEHNR, CDR2 FQNEAQ (reference sequence). CDR3 in amino acids: CASSPWDRLRGNTIHF. The CDR3 nucleotides read TGTGCCAGCAGCCCCTGGGACAGGCTACGTGGAAACACCATACATTTT.